This T cell receptor beta chain was found in a study of CD8+ T cells in alopecia areata. Study-wide background: It was 6 to 18 months of tofacitinib, and then there were 6 months off drug.

This CDR3 comprises 9 residues. V was trimmed by 6 bases and J by 10 bases, leaving 6 bases between them. Per germline, CDR1 MNHGY and CDR2 SAAAGT. Study results and caveats: Patients displayed less clarity in TCR sharing than mice, a finding possibly related to HLA. Lesional scalp, notably in alopecia totalis/universalis, had clonality above that of normal scalp.

Treatment defined: oral pan-JAK inhibitor, 5-10 mg twice daily. After isolation, RNA underwent reverse transcription to generate cDNA as the sequencing template. Assay: immunoSEQ multiplex PCR; the TCRdb copy retains only in-frame clones and omits some. The data contain 200,000 to 250,000 clones, roughly 64% of them singletons. Regarding this clone: The antigen remains undetermined.

The starting material was CD4+ T cells sorted from blood, obtained at week 4, from a patient treated with tofacitinib. The TCR sequence derives from a human donor with alopecia areata. The chain links TRBV6-8 to TRBJ1-1; D remains unclear. CDR3 in amino acids: CASRKGAFF. The CDR3 DNA sequence: TGTGCCAGCAGAAAGGGAGCTTTCTTT.